This passage covers 28 T cell receptor beta chains from one sample sequenced in a study of T cell responses to AZD1222 COVID-19 vaccine. Profiled with immunoSEQ multiplex PCR; TCRdb holds only in-frame clones, not every one. The data contain approximately 120,000 clones, about 93% of them seen just once; the ten biggest clones take up 0.75% to 0.95%. The specimen was peripheral blood, collected on day 0 of AZD1222 vaccination. These receptors all come from an adult in good health.

The chain employs TRBV27 and TRBJ1-1; 7 bases map to TRBD1. Per the germline V gene, CDR1 is MNHEY and CDR2 is SMNVEV (reference sequence). This CDR3 contains 14 residues. J gave up 4 bases and V 5 bases, and 7 bases lay outside the gene matches. In nucleotides, the CDR3 is TGTGCCAGCAGTCTTGACAGGGTGGGCACTGAAGCTTTCTTT. This translates into CASSLDRVGTEAFF.

This chain links TRBV2 with TRBJ1-1, with 11 bases identical to TRBD1. The CDR3 has 15 amino acids. V shed 6 bases and J 10 bases; nucleotides not matched to a gene: 13. From germline, CDR1 is SNHLY and CDR2 FYNNEI. Here the CDR3 reads CASRPGQGASRGAFF. The CDR3 nucleotides read TGTGCCAGCAGACCCGGACAGGGGGCGTCACGCGGAGCTTTCTTT.

This chain uses TRBV11-2 with TRBJ1-6, with D possibly TRBD1 on 6 matching bases. Trimming stripped 4 bases from V and 7 bases from J, with 11 bases between. In germline, CDR1 is SGHAT, CDR2 FQNNGV. The CDR3 totals 14 residues. CDR3 protein: CASSSQGRNSPLHF. For the CDR3, the DNA is TGTGCCAGCAGCTCTCAGGGGAGGAATTCACCCCTCCACTTT.

This clone has a single count. The chain's CDR3 is CASRKSGGEYNEQFF. The CDR3 DNA is TGTGCCAGTAGAAAGAGCGGGGGGGAATACAATGAGCAGTTCTTC. The rearrangement links TRBV19 to TRBJ2-1; 10 bases are a match to TRBD2. The junction had 6 bases not matched to a gene; V was cut back by 6 bases and J by 4 bases. This CDR3 spans 15 amino acids. The V gene's germline CDR1 is LNHDA and CDR2 SQIVND (reference sequence).

The chain employs TRBV30 and TRBJ2-3, with TRBD1 identical over 7 bases. The junction had 10 bases not matched to a gene; V was cut back by 0 bases and J by 4 bases. This CDR3 contains 16 residues. Per the germline V gene, CDR1 is GTSNPN and CDR2 is SVGIG (reference sequence). The CDR3 sequence: CAWSVRQGSTADTQYF. DNA of the CDR3: TGTGCCTGGAGTGTAAGACAGGGCTCGACCGCAGATACGCAGTATTTT. Combining the CDR3 with reference TRBV30 and TRBJ2-3 gives the whole variable domain SQTIHQWPATLVQPVGSPLSLECTVEGTSNPNLYWYRQAAGRGLQLLFYSVGIGQISSEVPQNLSASRPQDRQFILSSKKLLLSDSGFYLCAWSVRQGSTADTQYFGPGTRLTVL.

The chain joins TRBV2 to TRBJ2-7; weak D call: TRBD1 (5 bases). Trimming shortened V by 4 bases and J by 2 bases, and 12 bases separated the two germline ends. The germline CDR1 and CDR2 sequences are SNHLY and FYNNEI. CDR3 length equals 14 residues. CDR3 DNA: TGTGCCAGCAGTGGAATAGGGGCTCCCTACGAGCAGTACTTC. It translates to CASSGIGAPYEQYF.

The chain recombines TRBV6-5 with TRBJ1-5, with a weak D call TRBD1 (6 bases). V shed 2 bases and J shed 9 bases, with 14 bases lying between them. This CDR3 is 14 amino acids long. Germline CDR1 MNHEY, CDR2 SVGAGI. The CDR3 is CASSYQGRVGPQHF. The CDR3 DNA reads as TGTGCCAGCAGTTACCAGGGGCGCGTAGGGCCCCAGCATTTT.

V and J are TRBV20-1 and TRBJ1-4; no definite D call. Trimming took 2 bases from V and 7 from J, leaving 5 bases between them. The V gene's germline CDR1 is DFQATT and CDR2 SNEGSKA (reference sequence). The CDR3 is 11 residues long. The CDR3 spells CSARFGEKLFF. CDR3 coding DNA: TGCAGTGCTAGATTCGGTGAAAAACTGTTTTTT.

The CDR3 is CASSQGQGWDGYTF. CDR3 nucleotide sequence: TGTGCCAGCAGCCAAGGACAGGGCTGGGACGGCTACACCTTC. The chain is built from TRBV14 and TRBJ1-2; 7 nucleotides align to TRBD1. CDR1 is SGHDN, CDR2 FVKESK, per germline. With 1 base clipped from V and 8 bases from J, the junction kept 7 bases outside the gene matches. The CDR3 spans 14 residues.

This rearrangement joins TRBV9 to TRBJ1-1, with D hard to call. V lost 0 bases to trimming and J lost 4 bases, with 10 bases between them. The CDR3 sequence is 14 residues long. The germline CDR1 and CDR2 sequences are SGDLS and YYNGEE. The CDR3 DNA is TGTGCCAGCAGCGTAGGGGTGAGCGGCACTGAAGCTTTCTTT. It translates to CASSVGVSGTEAFF.

This chain connects TRBV7-9 to TRBJ2-7; D not certain. The CDR3 sequence is 11 residues long. Per germline, CDR1 SEHNR and CDR2 FQNEAQ (reference sequence). V was shortened by 5 bases and J by 3 bases, with 5 bases between the two germline ends. The CDR3 loop reads CASSPNYEQYF. The CDR3 DNA reads TGTGCCAGCAGCCCAAACTACGAGCAGTACTTC.

The rearrangement uses TRBV19 and TRBJ1-1; D may be TRBD1 (5 bases). Germline assignment: CDR1 LNHDA and CDR2 SQIVND (reference sequence). This CDR3 has 14 amino acids. V was shortened by 2 bases and J by 11 bases, with 18 bases between the two germline ends. This CDR3 reads CASSITGTHSWAFF. DNA of the CDR3: TGTGCCAGTAGTATAACCGGGACGCATTCCTGGGCTTTCTTT.

This clone was recorded once. The V call is TRBV5-5, the J call TRBJ1-2; D gene uncertain. The CDR3 spans 15 residues. Germline V gene data show CDR1 as SGHKS and CDR2 as YYEKEE (reference sequence). V lost 4 bases, J lost 0 bases, and 13 bases lay in between. The CDR3 DNA follows: TGTGCCAGCAGCCCGGCGGGCCTGGCTAACTATGGCTACACCTTC. Amino acids: CASSPAGLANYGYTF.

The count of this clone is one. This rearrangement joins TRBV9 to TRBJ2-2; possibly TRBD2 for D (5 bases). The CDR3 loop spans 15 amino acids. From germline, CDR1 is SGDLS and CDR2 YYNGEE. V was shortened by 1 base and J by 3 bases, with 10 bases between the two germline ends. The CDR3 DNA follows: TGTGCCAGCAGCGTAAGAGCGGACCACACCGGGGAGCTGTTTTTT. Protein: CASSVRADHTGELFF.

The table lists this clone with a count of one. J is TRBJ2-7 and V is TRBV18; either TRBD1 or TRBD2 may fit D (5 bases each). Looked up from germline, CDR1 is KGHSH and CDR2 is LQKENI. V was shortened by 3 bases and J by 2 bases, with 11 bases between the two germline ends. The CDR3 is 14 residues long. CDR3 nucleotide sequence: TGTGCCAGCTCACCGGGGACGGACGCCTACGAGCAGTACTTC. It translates to CASSPGTDAYEQYF.

The rearrangement links TRBV19 to TRBJ2-7; the D call may be TRBD1 or TRBD2 (6 bases each). The ends were cut back, 5 bases at V and 3 bases at J, with 17 bases in the middle. Germline V gene data show CDR1 as LNHDA and CDR2 as SQIVND (reference sequence). The CDR3 is 15 residues long. CDR3: CASSPGGSSSYEQYF. The CDR3 bases are TGTGCCAGTAGTCCCGGGGGCTCCTCAAGCTACGAGCAGTACTTC.

The chain has TRBV2 and TRBJ1-4; TRBD1 agrees at 8 bases. This CDR3 has 17 residues. Trimming removed 3 bases from V and 7 bases from J; junction bases left unmatched: 13. CDR1 is SNHLY, CDR2 FYNNEI, per germline. The CDR3 protein is CASSDFGQGRIGEKLFF. In DNA, the CDR3 is TGTGCCAGCAGTGATTTCGGACAGGGACGAATTGGTGAAAAACTGTTTTTT.

The J gene is TRBJ1-1, the V gene TRBV30, with a possible D match to TRBD1 (5 bases). Germline V gives CDR1 GTSNPN, CDR2 SVGIG (reference sequence). Trimming took off 5 bases at V and 0 bases at J, with 10 bases between the two ends. The CDR3 spans 13 residues. CDR3 region: CAWSGRLNTEAFF. The CDR3 coding sequence is TGTGCCTGGTCGGGACGGCTGAACACTGAAGCTTTCTTT.

The V and J genes are TRBV6-5 and TRBJ1-1; 10 nucleotides line up with TRBD1. Looked up from germline, CDR1 is MNHEY and CDR2 is SVGAGI. The length of the CDR3 is 12 residues. Germline trimming cut 6 bases from V and 9 bases from J; bases unmatched to any gene: 4. The CDR3, as DNA: TGTGCCAGCAGAGATGACAGGGGGCAAGCTTTCTTT. The encoded protein is CASRDDRGQAFF.

The chain links TRBV9 to TRBJ2-3, with 8 bases lining up with TRBD2. The CDR3 runs to 15 residues. Germline V gene lookup returns CDR1 SGDLS and CDR2 YYNGEE. V lost 3 bases and J lost 2; bases outside the gene matches: 5. This CDR3 reads CASSARGGSTDTQYF. The CDR3 DNA reads TGTGCCAGCAGCGCCCGCGGGGGGTCCACAGATACGCAGTATTTT.

The gene calls are TRBV4-1 and TRBJ2-1; 11 bases match TRBD2. The CDR3 runs 18 residues. Germline values: CDR1 MGHRA, CDR2 YSYEKL. V lost 2 bases, J lost 2 bases, and 8 bases stayed unmatched. CDR3 coding DNA: TGCGCCAGCAGCCAATTTAGCGGGGGGGCCAACCCCTACAATGAGCAGTTCTTC. This gives the protein CASSQFSGGANPYNEQFF.

This chain links TRBV5-1 with TRBJ1-1; D uncertain. The V gene's germline CDR1 is SGHRS and CDR2 YFSETQ. Trimming took 0 bases from V and 4 from J, leaving 13 bases between them. This CDR3 comprises 15 residues. CDR3 amino acids: CASSLVTTPGTEAFF. In DNA form, the CDR3 reads TGCGCCAGCAGCTTGGTAACTACCCCGGGCACTGAAGCTTTCTTT. Supplemented by reference TRBV5-1 and TRBJ1-1, the full variable domain reads KAGVTQTPRYLIKTRGQQVTLSCSPISGHRSVSWYQQTPGQGLQFLFEYFSETQRNKGNFPGRFSGRQFSNSRSEMNVSTLELGDSALYLCASSLVTTPGTEAFFGQGTRLTVV.

J is TRBJ1-1 and V is TRBV6-1, with a possible D match to TRBD1 (5 bases). The CDR3 is made up of 17 amino acids. The V and J ends lost 3 bases and 3 bases respectively, with 20 bases between them. The germline gives CDR1 MNHNS, CDR2 SASEGT. CDR3 nucleotide sequence: TGTGCCAGCAGTGACTACGGGACTCTTGTCACGGACACTGAAGCTTTCTTT. It specifies CASSDYGTLVTDTEAFF.

This chain links TRBV5-1 with TRBJ2-2; TRBD1 matches at 9 bases. This CDR3 has 15 amino acids. With V trimmed by 4 bases and J by 5 bases, 6 bases remained unmatched. Germline V gene data show CDR1 as SGHRS and CDR2 as YFSETQ. The CDR3: CASSPGQGGTGELFF. CDR3 DNA: TGCGCCAGCAGCCCGGGACAGGGAGGGACCGGGGAGCTGTTTTTT.

In DNA form, the CDR3 reads TGTGCCAGCACTACGGGGGGGGCCCCTGGAAACACCATATATTTT. Translation gives CASTTGGAPGNTIYF. This chain joins TRBV28 and TRBJ1-3, with D possibly TRBD1 on 6 matching bases. V was clipped by 7 bases and J by 2 bases, with 15 bases between them. Germline V gene data show CDR1 as MDHEN and CDR2 as SYDVKM. CDR3 length: 15 amino acids.

This clone occurred once. The chain is built from TRBV6-5 and TRBJ2-5; 9 nucleotides match TRBD2. Per the germline V gene, CDR1 is MNHEY and CDR2 is SVGAGI. J was trimmed by 5 bases and V by 0 bases; bases with no gene match: 7. The CDR3 is made up of 16 amino acids. This chain's CDR3 is CASSYSIGAGGETQYF. CDR3 sequence (DNA): TGTGCCAGCAGTTACTCGATTGGGGCGGGGGGGGAGACCCAGTACTTC.

The chain joins TRBV5-1 to TRBJ2-1, with D hard to call. CDR1 SGHRS and CDR2 YFSETQ come from the germline V gene. The length of the CDR3 is 14 residues. Deletions cut 7 bases from V and 3 bases from J, with 14 bases between. The CDR3 DNA reads as TGCGCCAGCCGAGCAGGAGACTTCTACAATGAGCAGTTCTTC. Its translation: CASRAGDFYNEQFF.

CDR3 sequence (DNA): TGTGCCAGCAGTGGGACTACCTCCCCCGGGGAGCTGTTTTTT. Translation gives CASSGTTSPGELFF. The genes are TRBV2 and TRBJ2-2; possible D gene TRBD2, 6 bases. From germline, CDR1 is SNHLY and CDR2 FYNNEI. CDR3 length equals 14 residues. Trimming shortened V by 4 bases and J by 6 bases, and 12 bases separated the two germline ends.